These T cell receptor beta chains were read from a single sample in a study of blood T cells in healthy people across ages. TCRdb independently ran MiXCR on the 5' RACE reads; one entry per CDR3 protein. Counted here are some 1.5 million distinct CDR3 sequences, roughly 30% occurring once; the ten biggest clones make up roughly 8%. Sequencing was done on a sample of blood. The source is a young woman in good health. CDR3s include the opening cysteine and the closing phenylalanine or tryptophan. The order of the fields is V gene, clone size, J gene, D gene, CDR3 protein, CDR3 DNA. A D gene is named only where the DNA matches it firmly. Only part of the rows carry a size: once, few, many, or a class if the clone is expanded.

V: TRBV7-9; size: -; J: TRBJ1-1; D: -; CDR3: CASSYTGHEAFF; DNA: TGTGCCAGCAGTTATACAGGACATGAAGCTTTCTTT
V: TRBV30; size: -; J: TRBJ2-1; D: TRBD2; CDR3: CAWSTGTSGGSNEQFF; DNA: TGTGCCTGGAGTACCGGGACTAGCGGGGGGTCCAATGAGCAGTTCTTC
V: TRBV5-1; size: few; J: TRBJ1-6; D: -; CDR3: CASSFDGQFNSPLHF; DNA: TGCGCCAGCAGTTTCGATGGACAGTTTAATTCACCCCTCCACTTT
V: TRBV20-1; size: -; J: TRBJ2-7; D: TRBD2; CDR3: CSALAGDRYEQYF; DNA: TGCAGTGCCCTCGCGGGGGACCGCTACGAGCAGTACTTC
V: TRBV29-1; size: -; J: TRBJ1-2; D: -; CDR3: CSVVGQGSYGYTF; DNA: TGCAGCGTTGTTGGGCAGGGTAGCTATGGCTACACCTTC
V: TRBV6-5; size: once; J: TRBJ1-4; D: -; CDR3: CASSYPFTAEKLFF; DNA: TGTGCCAGCAGTTACCCCTTTACGGCTGAAAAACTGTTTTTT
V: TRBV5-1; size: -; J: TRBJ2-7; D: -; CDR3: CASSLEGDIPAYEQYF; DNA: TGCGCCAGCAGCTTGGAAGGGGACATTCCGGCCTACGAGCAGTACTTC
V: TRBV2; size: -; J: TRBJ2-5; D: TRBD2; CDR3: CASTLGSGGGPQETQYF; DNA: TGTGCCAGCACCTTAGGGAGCGGGGGAGGACCCCAAGAGACCCAGTACTTC
V: TRBV11-2; size: -; J: TRBJ2-7; D: -; CDR3: CASSFSGDYGYEQYF; DNA: TGTGCCAGCAGCTTTAGCGGAGACTACGGCTACGAGCAGTACTTC
V: TRBV6-1; size: -; J: TRBJ1-5; D: -; CDR3: CASSEGVNQPQHF; DNA: TGTGCCAGCAGTGAGGGGGTTAATCAGCCCCAGCATTTT
V: TRBV28; size: -; J: TRBJ2-3; D: -; CDR3: CASSLGEYRTQYF; DNA: TGTGCCAGCAGTTTAGGTGAATACCGTACGCAGTATTTT
V: TRBV7-3; size: many; J: TRBJ2-5; D: -; CDR3: CASSLRERETQYF; DNA: TGTGCCAGCAGCTTACGAGAGCGCGAGACCCAGTACTTC